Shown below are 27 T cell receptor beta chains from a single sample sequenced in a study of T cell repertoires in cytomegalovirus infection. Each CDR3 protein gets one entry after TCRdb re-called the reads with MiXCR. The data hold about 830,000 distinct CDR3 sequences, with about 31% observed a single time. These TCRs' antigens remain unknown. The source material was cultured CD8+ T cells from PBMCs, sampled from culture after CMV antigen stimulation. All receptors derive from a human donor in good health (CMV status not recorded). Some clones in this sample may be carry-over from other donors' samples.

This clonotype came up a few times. This CDR3 is CASSLGETSTDTQYF. The CDR3 DNA reads as TGTGCCAGCAGCTTGGGTGAGACTAGCACAGATACGCAGTATTTT. V is TRBV5-4 and J is TRBJ2-3; D call uncertain. CDR3 length: 15 residues. Trimming stripped 0 bases from V and 0 bases from J, with 8 bases between. Germline V gene sequence: CDR1 SGHNT, CDR2 YYREEE (reference sequence).

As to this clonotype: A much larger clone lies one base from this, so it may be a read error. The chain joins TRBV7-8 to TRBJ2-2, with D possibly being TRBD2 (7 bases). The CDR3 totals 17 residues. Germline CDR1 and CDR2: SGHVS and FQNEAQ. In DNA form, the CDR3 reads TGTACCAGCAGCCAAAAGCGGGACACTCCGAACACCGGGGAGCTGTTTTTT. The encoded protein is CTSSQKRDTPNTGELFF. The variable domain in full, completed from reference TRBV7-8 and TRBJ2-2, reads GAGVSQSPRYKVAKRGQDVALRCDPISGHVSLFWYQQALGQGPEFLTYFQNEAQLDKSGLPSDRFFAERPEGSVSTLKIQRTQQEDSAVYLCTSSQKRDTPNTGELFFGEGSRLTVL.

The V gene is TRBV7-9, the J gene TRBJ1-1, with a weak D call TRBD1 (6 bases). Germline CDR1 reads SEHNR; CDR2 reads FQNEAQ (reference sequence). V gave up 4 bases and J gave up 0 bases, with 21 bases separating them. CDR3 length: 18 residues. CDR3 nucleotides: TGTGCCAGCAGCTGGGACACCCTGTCCCTTGTACTGAACACTGAAGCTTTCTTT. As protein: CASSWDTLSLVLNTEAFF.

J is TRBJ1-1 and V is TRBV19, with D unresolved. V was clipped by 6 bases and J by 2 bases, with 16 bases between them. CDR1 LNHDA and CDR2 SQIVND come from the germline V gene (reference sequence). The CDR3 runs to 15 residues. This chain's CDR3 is CASSPWADSNTEAFF. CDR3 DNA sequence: TGTGCCAGTAGCCCTTGGGCAGATTCTAACACTGAAGCTTTCTTT.

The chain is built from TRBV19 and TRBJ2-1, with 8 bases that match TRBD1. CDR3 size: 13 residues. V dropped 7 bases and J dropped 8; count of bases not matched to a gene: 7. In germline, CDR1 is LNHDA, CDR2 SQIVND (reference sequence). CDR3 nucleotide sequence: TGTGCCAGTACCCATTCAGGGGGCTATGAGCAGTTCTTC. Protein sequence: CASTHSGGYEQFF. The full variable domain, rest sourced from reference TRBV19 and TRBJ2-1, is DGGITQSPKYLFRKEGQNVTLSCEQNLNHDAMYWYRQDPGQGLRLIYYSQIVNDFQKGDIAEGYSVSREKKESFPLTVTSAQKNPTAFYLCASTHSGGYEQFFGPGTRLTVL.

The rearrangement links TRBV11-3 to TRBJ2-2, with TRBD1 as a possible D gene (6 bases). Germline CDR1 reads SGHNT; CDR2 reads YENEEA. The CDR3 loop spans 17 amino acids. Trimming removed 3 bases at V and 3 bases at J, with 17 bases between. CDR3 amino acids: CASSLGAAPGYTGELFF. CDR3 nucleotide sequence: TGTGCCAGCAGCTTGGGGGCAGCCCCCGGGTACACCGGGGAGCTGTTTTTT. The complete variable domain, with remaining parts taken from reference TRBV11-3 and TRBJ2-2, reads EAGVVQSPRYKIIEKKQPVAFWCNPISGHNTLYWYLQNLGQGPELLIRYENEEAVDDSQLPKDRFSAERLKGVDSTLKIQPAELGDSAVYLCASSLGAAPGYTGELFFGEGSRLTVL.

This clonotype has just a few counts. CDR3 bases: TGTGCCAGCAGCCAAGCAGACAGGCTCTACGAGCAGTACTTC. It codes for CASSQADRLYEQYF. The rearrangement links TRBV3-1 to TRBJ2-7; D perhaps matches TRBD1 (6 bases). The CDR3 extends over 14 amino acids. V was clipped by 1 base and J by 3 bases, with 10 bases between them. The germline CDR1 and CDR2 sequences are LGHDT and YNNKEL (reference sequence).

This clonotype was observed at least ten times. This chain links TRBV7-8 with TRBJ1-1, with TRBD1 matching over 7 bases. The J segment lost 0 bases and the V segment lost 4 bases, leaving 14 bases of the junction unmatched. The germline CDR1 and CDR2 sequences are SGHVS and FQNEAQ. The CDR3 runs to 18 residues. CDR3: CASSYNRLGQILNTEAFF. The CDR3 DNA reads TGTGCCAGCAGCTATAATCGCCTGGGACAGATCTTGAACACTGAAGCTTTCTTT.

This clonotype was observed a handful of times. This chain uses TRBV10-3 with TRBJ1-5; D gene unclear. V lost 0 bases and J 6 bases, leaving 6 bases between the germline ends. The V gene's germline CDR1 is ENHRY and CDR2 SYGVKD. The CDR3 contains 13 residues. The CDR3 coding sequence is TGTGCCATCAGTGAGTCGGAGGTTCAGCCCCAGCATTTT. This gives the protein CAISESEVQPQHF.

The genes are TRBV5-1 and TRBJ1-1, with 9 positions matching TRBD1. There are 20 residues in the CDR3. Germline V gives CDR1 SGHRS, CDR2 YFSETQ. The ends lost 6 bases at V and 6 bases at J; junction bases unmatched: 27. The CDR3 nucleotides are TGCGCCAGCATGGGGGATAAAACAGGGGGCGGTGGGACGATTAACTCTGAAGCTTTCTTT. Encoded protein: CASMGDKTGGGGTINSEAFF.

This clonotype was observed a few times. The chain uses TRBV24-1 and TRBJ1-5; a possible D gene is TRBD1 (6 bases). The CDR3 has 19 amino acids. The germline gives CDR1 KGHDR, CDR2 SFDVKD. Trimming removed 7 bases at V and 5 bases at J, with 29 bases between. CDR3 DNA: TGTGCCACCAGGCTCGAAGTGACCTTTTCTGGGACATATCATCAGCCCCAGCATTTT. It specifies CATRLEVTFSGTYHQPQHF.

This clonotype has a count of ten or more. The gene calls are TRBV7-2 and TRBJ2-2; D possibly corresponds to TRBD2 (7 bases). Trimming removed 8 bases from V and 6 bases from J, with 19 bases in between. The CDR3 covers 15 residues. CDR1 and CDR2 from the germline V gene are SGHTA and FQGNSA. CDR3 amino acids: CASCLRGGASGELFF. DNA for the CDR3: TGTGCCAGCTGTCTAAGGGGGGGGGCGTCCGGGGAGCTGTTTTTT.

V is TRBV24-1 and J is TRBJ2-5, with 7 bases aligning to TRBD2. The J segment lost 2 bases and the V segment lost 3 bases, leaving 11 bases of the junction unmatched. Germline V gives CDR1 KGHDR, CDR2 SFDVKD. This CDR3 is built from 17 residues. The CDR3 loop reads CATSDLANGGGQETQYF. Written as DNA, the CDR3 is TGTGCCACCAGTGATCTTGCAAATGGGGGAGGGCAAGAGACCCAGTACTTC.

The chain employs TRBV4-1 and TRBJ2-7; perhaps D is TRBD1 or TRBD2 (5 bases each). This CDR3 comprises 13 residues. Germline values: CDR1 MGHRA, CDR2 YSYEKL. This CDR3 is CASSRGREKEQYF. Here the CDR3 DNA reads TGCGCTAGCTCACGTGGCAGGGAGAAGGAGCAGTACTTC.

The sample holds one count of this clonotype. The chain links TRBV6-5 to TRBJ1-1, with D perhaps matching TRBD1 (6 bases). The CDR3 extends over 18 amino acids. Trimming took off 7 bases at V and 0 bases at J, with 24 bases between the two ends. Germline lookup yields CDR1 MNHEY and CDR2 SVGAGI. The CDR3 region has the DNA TGTGCCAGCAATTTACTCTCCCTAACCGGGACAATGAACACTGAAGCTTTCTTT. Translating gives CASNLLSLTGTMNTEAFF.

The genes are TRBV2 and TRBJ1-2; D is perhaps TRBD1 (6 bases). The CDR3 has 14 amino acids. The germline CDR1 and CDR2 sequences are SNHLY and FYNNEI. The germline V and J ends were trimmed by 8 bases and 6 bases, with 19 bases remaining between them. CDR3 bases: TGTGCCAGCTACCCGACAGGCCCTACGGATGGCTACACCTTC. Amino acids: CASYPTGPTDGYTF. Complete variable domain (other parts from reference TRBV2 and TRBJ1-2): EPEVTQTPSHQVTQMGQEVILRCVPISNHLYFYWYRQILGQKVEFLVSFYNNEISEKSEIFDDQFSVERPDGSNFTLKIRSTKLEDSAMYFCASYPTGPTDGYTFGSGTRLTVV.

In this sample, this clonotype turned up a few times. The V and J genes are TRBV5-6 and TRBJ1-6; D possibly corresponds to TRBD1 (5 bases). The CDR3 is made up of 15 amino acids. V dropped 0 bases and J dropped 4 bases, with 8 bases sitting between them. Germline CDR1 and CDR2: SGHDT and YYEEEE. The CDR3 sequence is CASSLETEYNSPLHF. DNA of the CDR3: TGTGCCAGCAGCTTGGAGACAGAGTATAATTCACCCCTCCACTTT. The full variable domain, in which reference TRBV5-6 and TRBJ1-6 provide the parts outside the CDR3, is DAGVTQSPTHLIKTRGQQVTLRCSPKSGHDTVSWYQQALGQGPQFIFQYYEEEERQRGNFPDRFSGHQFPNYSSELNVNALLLGDSALYLCASSLETEYNSPLHFGNGTRLTVT.

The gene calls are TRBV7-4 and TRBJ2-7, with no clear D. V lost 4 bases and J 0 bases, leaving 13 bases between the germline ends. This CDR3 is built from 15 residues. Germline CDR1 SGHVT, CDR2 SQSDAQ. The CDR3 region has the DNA TGTGCCAGCAGCTCTACTGTAGGAGACTCCTACGAGCAGTACTTC. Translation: CASSSTVGDSYEQYF.

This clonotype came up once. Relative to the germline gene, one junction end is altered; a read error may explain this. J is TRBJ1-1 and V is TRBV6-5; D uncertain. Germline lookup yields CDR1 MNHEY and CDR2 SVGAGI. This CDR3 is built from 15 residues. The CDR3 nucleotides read TGTGCCAGCAGAGAACGGGTGTCCTTGAACTCTGAAGCTTTCTTT. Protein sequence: CASRERVSLNSEAFF.

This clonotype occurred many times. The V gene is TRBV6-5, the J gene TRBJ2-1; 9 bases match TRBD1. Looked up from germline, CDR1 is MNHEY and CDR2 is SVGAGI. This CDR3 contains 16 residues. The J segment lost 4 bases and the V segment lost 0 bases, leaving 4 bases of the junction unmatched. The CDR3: CASSYSRTGAYNEQFF. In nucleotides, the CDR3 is TGTGCCAGCAGTTACTCGAGGACAGGGGCTTACAATGAGCAGTTCTTC.

The CDR3 coding sequence is TGTGCCAGCAGTCACGACAGGCCCAATCAGCCCCAGCATTTT. The encoded protein is CASSHDRPNQPQHF. V is TRBV27 and J is TRBJ1-5, with a tentative D call TRBD1 (6 bases). Trimming shortened V by 5 bases and J by 3 bases, and 11 bases separated the two germline ends. The CDR3 runs 14 residues. CDR1 and CDR2 from the germline V gene are MNHEY and SMNVEV (reference sequence).

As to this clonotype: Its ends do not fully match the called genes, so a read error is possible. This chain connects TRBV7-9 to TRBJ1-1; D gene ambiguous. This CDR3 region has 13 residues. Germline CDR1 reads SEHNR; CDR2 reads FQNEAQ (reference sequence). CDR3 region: CANSFSPGTEAFF. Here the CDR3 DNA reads TGTGCCAACAGCTTCTCGCCGGGCACTGAAGCTTTCTTT.

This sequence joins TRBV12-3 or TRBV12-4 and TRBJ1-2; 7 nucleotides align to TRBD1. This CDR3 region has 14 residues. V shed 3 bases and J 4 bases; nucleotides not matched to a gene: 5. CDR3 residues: CASSLVDRAYGYTF. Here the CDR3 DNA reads TGTGCCAGCAGTTTGGTAGACAGGGCCTATGGCTACACCTTC.

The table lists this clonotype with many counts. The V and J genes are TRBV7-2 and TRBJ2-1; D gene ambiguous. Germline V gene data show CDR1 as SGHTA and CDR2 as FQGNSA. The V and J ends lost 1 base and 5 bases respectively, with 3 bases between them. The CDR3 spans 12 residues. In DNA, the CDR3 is TGTGCCAGCAGCTTAGATCACAATGAGCAGTTCTTC. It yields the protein CASSLDHNEQFF.

CDR3 sequence (DNA): TGTGCCAGCAACGGGCAGAAGTCCTCCGAGCAGTACGTC. Amino acid sequence: CASNGQKSSEQYV. The chain links TRBV7-9 to TRBJ2-7; D call uncertain. This CDR3 contains 13 residues. Germline values: CDR1 SEHNR, CDR2 FQNEAQ (reference sequence).

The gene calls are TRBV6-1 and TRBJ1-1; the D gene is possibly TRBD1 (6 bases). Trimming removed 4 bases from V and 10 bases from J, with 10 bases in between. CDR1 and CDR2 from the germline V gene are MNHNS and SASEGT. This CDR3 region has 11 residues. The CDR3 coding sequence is TGTGCCAGCAGTGCAGGGGTTGTAGCTTTCTTT. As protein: CASSAGVVAFF.

The CDR3 region has the DNA TGTGCCAGCAGTGAAAGCACTATCGTCGAGCAGTACTTC. Encoded protein: CASSESTIVEQYF. The chain recombines TRBV25-1 with TRBJ2-7; D remains ambiguous. Trimming stripped 2 bases from V and 6 bases from J, with 11 bases between. Germline V gives CDR1 MGHDK, CDR2 SYGVNS. The CDR3 length is 13 residues.